These T cell receptor beta chains were read from a single sample in a study of response to subunit inactivated influenza vaccine. TCRdb itself ran the RT-PCR reads through MiXCR, one entry per CDR3 protein. The sample carries roughly 760,000 distinct CDR3 sequences, approximately 21% recorded once. Sequenced material: PBMCs from blood, taken approximately 5 days after vaccination. All receptors come from a man aged 45-65 years who received an inactivated influenza vaccine. Both conserved end residues are part of each CDR3. The order of the fields is J gene, CDR3 length, V gene, clone size, D gene, CDR3 DNA, CDR3 protein. The D gene is left open where the match is weak. Only part of the rows carry a size: once, few, many, or a class if the clone is expanded.

j_call: TRBJ2-4; cdr3_length: 11; v_call: TRBV14; clone_size: few; d_call: -; cdr3_nt: TGTGCCAGCAGCCTATCAGGGCCTCAGTACTTC; cdr3_aa: CASSLSGPQYF
j_call: TRBJ2-7; cdr3_length: 15; v_call: TRBV5-1; clone_size: few; d_call: TRBD1; cdr3_nt: TGCGCCAGCAGCCCGCGGACAGGGGCAATCCACGAGCAGTACTTC; cdr3_aa: CASSPRTGAIHEQYF
j_call: TRBJ1-2; cdr3_length: 13; v_call: TRBV11-2; clone_size: few; d_call: TRBD1; cdr3_nt: TGTGCCAGCAGCCCGGACAGGGCGGGGGGCTACACCTTC; cdr3_aa: CASSPDRAGGYTF
j_call: TRBJ2-5; cdr3_length: 16; v_call: TRBV5-6; clone_size: -; d_call: TRBD2; cdr3_nt: TGTGCCAGCAGCTTGATCGGGGGGGAAGTGTCAGAGACCCAGTACTTC; cdr3_aa: CASSLIGGEVSETQYF
j_call: TRBJ2-7; cdr3_length: 16; v_call: TRBV20-1; clone_size: few; d_call: -; cdr3_nt: TGCAGTGCTAGAGAGGGAGACTGGGGAAGCTCTTACGAGCAGTACTTC; cdr3_aa: CSAREGDWGSSYEQYF
j_call: TRBJ2-7; cdr3_length: 15; v_call: TRBV21-1; clone_size: few; d_call: -; cdr3_nt: TGTGCCAGCAGCAAAGGACTAGCGGACTACTACGAGCAGTACTTC; cdr3_aa: CASSKGLADYYEQYF
j_call: TRBJ2-7; cdr3_length: 13; v_call: TRBV20-1; clone_size: -; d_call: -; cdr3_nt: TGCAGTGCTAGGTGGCCCGTCTCCTACGAGCAGTACTTC; cdr3_aa: CSARWPVSYEQYF
j_call: TRBJ1-6; cdr3_length: 13; v_call: TRBV28; clone_size: -; d_call: -; cdr3_nt: TGTGCCAGCAGGGTTACTTGGAATTCACCCCTCCACTTT; cdr3_aa: CASRVTWNSPLHF
j_call: TRBJ2-1; cdr3_length: 15; v_call: TRBV29-1; clone_size: -; d_call: TRBD1; cdr3_nt: TGCAGCGCCCTGGGCGGGACAGGGGAATACAATGAGCAGTTCTTC; cdr3_aa: CSALGGTGEYNEQFF
j_call: TRBJ2-2; cdr3_length: 14; v_call: TRBV12-3/TRBV12-4; clone_size: -; d_call: -; cdr3_nt: TGTGCCAGCAGTTTGTTAGGGGTCACCGGGGAGCTGTTTTTT; cdr3_aa: CASSLLGVTGELFF
j_call: TRBJ2-1; cdr3_length: 15; v_call: TRBV11-2; clone_size: -; d_call: -; cdr3_nt: TGTGCCAGCAGGTCACCGACACAAGCTCCCAATGAGCAGTTCTTC; cdr3_aa: CASRSPTQAPNEQFF
j_call: TRBJ2-2; cdr3_length: 15; v_call: TRBV5-1; clone_size: -; d_call: TRBD1; cdr3_nt: TGCGCCAGCAGCTTTCCAGGGGGCAACACCGGGGAGCTGTTTTTT; cdr3_aa: CASSFPGGNTGELFF
j_call: TRBJ2-3; cdr3_length: 17; v_call: TRBV24-1; clone_size: many; d_call: -; cdr3_nt: TGTGCCACCAGTGATTCACGAAGGGCGTTGTACACAGATACGCAGTATTTT; cdr3_aa: CATSDSRRALYTDTQYF
j_call: TRBJ2-7; cdr3_length: 14; v_call: TRBV6-2/TRBV6-3; clone_size: few; d_call: -; cdr3_nt: TGTGCCAGCATCCCCCGGGACCACTCCTACGAGCAGTACTTC; cdr3_aa: CASIPRDHSYEQYF
j_call: TRBJ1-4; cdr3_length: 15; v_call: TRBV4-3; clone_size: -; d_call: -; cdr3_nt: TGCGCCAGCAGCCAAGGGGTAGGGACGGGGGAAAAACTGTTTTTT; cdr3_aa: CASSQGVGTGEKLFF
j_call: TRBJ2-2; cdr3_length: 13; v_call: TRBV5-6; clone_size: -; d_call: -; cdr3_nt: TGTGCCAGCAGCTTGCGGAGCTCCGGGGAGCTGTTTTTT; cdr3_aa: CASSLRSSGELFF
j_call: TRBJ2-3; cdr3_length: 14; v_call: TRBV20-1; clone_size: -; d_call: -; cdr3_nt: TGCAGTGCTGGGGACCCACTTCAGACAGATACGCAGTATTTT; cdr3_aa: CSAGDPLQTDTQYF
j_call: TRBJ2-3; cdr3_length: 17; v_call: TRBV4-1; clone_size: -; d_call: TRBD2; cdr3_nt: TGCGCCAGCAGCCAAGGAGAGTCCGGGGGGTTCACAGATACGCAGTATTTT; cdr3_aa: CASSQGESGGFTDTQYF
j_call: TRBJ2-2; cdr3_length: 15; v_call: TRBV5-1; clone_size: many; d_call: TRBD2; cdr3_nt: TGCGCCAGCAGCCCGGCCGGGACTAAAACCGGGGAGCTGTTTTTT; cdr3_aa: CASSPAGTKTGELFF
j_call: TRBJ1-2; cdr3_length: 15; v_call: TRBV6-1; clone_size: few; d_call: -; cdr3_nt: TGTGCCAGCAGTAATTATGGAGGGGATAGGAATGGCTACACCTTC; cdr3_aa: CASSNYGGDRNGYTF
j_call: TRBJ2-5; cdr3_length: 12; v_call: TRBV3-1; clone_size: -; d_call: -; cdr3_nt: TGTGCCAGCAGCCCTCCTTATGAGACCCAGTACTTC; cdr3_aa: CASSPPYETQYF
j_call: TRBJ2-7; cdr3_length: 13; v_call: TRBV7-9; clone_size: -; d_call: -; cdr3_nt: TGTGCCAGCACAGGGATCCCCCCCTACGAGCAGTACTTC; cdr3_aa: CASTGIPPYEQYF
j_call: TRBJ2-1; cdr3_length: 15; v_call: TRBV9; clone_size: few; d_call: -; cdr3_nt: TGTGCCAGCAGCGTAGTTCCAGTCACCTACAATGAGCAGTTCTTC; cdr3_aa: CASSVVPVTYNEQFF
j_call: TRBJ2-3; cdr3_length: 15; v_call: TRBV20-1; clone_size: -; d_call: TRBD2; cdr3_nt: TGCAGTGCTAGTTCGAGCGGGGGGGGCACAGATACGCAGTATTTT; cdr3_aa: CSASSSGGGTDTQYF
j_call: TRBJ2-7; cdr3_length: 14; v_call: TRBV20-1; clone_size: many; d_call: -; cdr3_nt: TGCAGTGCTAGAGTTAGAAGGGGCCCCTACGAGCAGTACTTC; cdr3_aa: CSARVRRGPYEQYF
j_call: TRBJ2-1; cdr3_length: 12; v_call: TRBV6-6; clone_size: few; d_call: TRBD1; cdr3_nt: TGTGCCAGCAGCCGGGACAGGGGCGGTCGGTTCTTC; cdr3_aa: CASSRDRGGRFF
j_call: TRBJ2-1; cdr3_length: 15; v_call: TRBV15; clone_size: few; d_call: TRBD1; cdr3_nt: TGTGCCACCAGCAGAGAACGACAGGGAATCGGTGAGCAGTTCTTC; cdr3_aa: CATSRERQGIGEQFF
j_call: TRBJ2-2; cdr3_length: 16; v_call: TRBV6-5; clone_size: few; d_call: -; cdr3_nt: TGTGCCAGCAGTTACGGGGCAGTAGCGAACACCGGGGAGCTGTTTTTT; cdr3_aa: CASSYGAVANTGELFF
j_call: TRBJ2-2; cdr3_length: 13; v_call: TRBV4-3; clone_size: few; d_call: -; cdr3_nt: TGCGCCAGCAGCCCAAGACATGTCGGGGAGCTGTTTTTT; cdr3_aa: CASSPRHVGELFF
j_call: TRBJ2-7; cdr3_length: 16; v_call: TRBV4-1; clone_size: -; d_call: TRBD2; cdr3_nt: TGCGCCAGCAGCCAAGATTGGCGGGGGTTGCCCTACGAGCAGTACTTC; cdr3_aa: CASSQDWRGLPYEQYF
j_call: TRBJ1-4; cdr3_length: 14; v_call: TRBV6-1; clone_size: -; d_call: -; cdr3_nt: TGTGCCAGCAGCCGAGGGGAGTTTAATGAAAAACTGTTTTTT; cdr3_aa: CASSRGEFNEKLFF
j_call: TRBJ2-1; cdr3_length: 16; v_call: TRBV4-3; clone_size: -; d_call: -; cdr3_nt: TGCGCCAGCAGCCAATCGGTGGCTAGCTCCTACAATGAGCAGTTCTTC; cdr3_aa: CASSQSVASSYNEQFF
j_call: TRBJ2-7; cdr3_length: 13; v_call: TRBV7-9; clone_size: -; d_call: -; cdr3_nt: TGTGCCAGCAGCTTGGCACAATACTACGAGCAGTACTTC; cdr3_aa: CASSLAQYYEQYF
j_call: TRBJ2-7; cdr3_length: 11; v_call: TRBV2; clone_size: few; d_call: -; cdr3_nt: TGTGCCAGCACGGTTCGGGGGGAGCAGTACTTC; cdr3_aa: CASTVRGEQYF
j_call: TRBJ2-4; cdr3_length: 17; v_call: TRBV11-2; clone_size: few; d_call: TRBD1; cdr3_nt: TGTGCCAGCAGCACTTACAGGGGGCGAATGGCCAAAAACATTCAGTACTTC; cdr3_aa: CASSTYRGRMAKNIQYF
j_call: TRBJ2-4; cdr3_length: 15; v_call: TRBV7-2; clone_size: few; d_call: -; cdr3_nt: TGTGCCAGCAGCTCGGGACACTTAGCCAAAAACATTCAGTACTTC; cdr3_aa: CASSSGHLAKNIQYF
j_call: TRBJ1-1; cdr3_length: 17; v_call: TRBV18; clone_size: -; d_call: TRBD1; cdr3_nt: TGTGCCAGCTCACAAAGGACAGGGGGATCGGTGAACACTGAAGCTTTCTTT; cdr3_aa: CASSQRTGGSVNTEAFF
j_call: TRBJ2-7; cdr3_length: 15; v_call: TRBV7-2; clone_size: few; d_call: TRBD2; cdr3_nt: TGTGCCAGCAGAAAAGGACTAGCGGGAGCCTTAGAGCAGTACTTC; cdr3_aa: CASRKGLAGALEQYF
j_call: TRBJ2-1; cdr3_length: 16; v_call: TRBV7-9; clone_size: -; d_call: TRBD1; cdr3_nt: TGTGCCAGCAGCCTGAACCTCAGGGGGCCATACAATGAGCAGTTCTTC; cdr3_aa: CASSLNLRGPYNEQFF
j_call: TRBJ1-5; cdr3_length: 16; v_call: TRBV20-1; clone_size: few; d_call: -; cdr3_nt: TGCAGTGCTAGAGATTCGGAAGACTATAGCAATCAGCCCCAGCATTTT; cdr3_aa: CSARDSEDYSNQPQHF
j_call: TRBJ2-7; cdr3_length: 15; v_call: TRBV5-5; clone_size: -; d_call: -; cdr3_nt: TGTGCCAGCAGCTTCCTGCCGGAGGGGTCCTACGAGCAGTACTTC; cdr3_aa: CASSFLPEGSYEQYF
j_call: TRBJ1-1; cdr3_length: 16; v_call: TRBV6-1; clone_size: few; d_call: TRBD1; cdr3_nt: TGTGCCAGCAGGGTTGGACAGGGGAACATGAACACTGAAGCTTTCTTT; cdr3_aa: CASRVGQGNMNTEAFF
j_call: TRBJ2-3; cdr3_length: 16; v_call: TRBV5-6; clone_size: -; d_call: TRBD1; cdr3_nt: TGTGCCAGCAGCCCATCGGGACAGGGGACCACAGATACGCAGTATTTT; cdr3_aa: CASSPSGQGTTDTQYF
j_call: TRBJ1-6; cdr3_length: 12; v_call: TRBV2; clone_size: -; d_call: -; cdr3_nt: TGTGCCAGCAGTGGAGGGGTGTCACCCCTCCACTTT; cdr3_aa: CASSGGVSPLHF
j_call: TRBJ2-4; cdr3_length: 13; v_call: TRBV5-5; clone_size: -; d_call: TRBD2; cdr3_nt: TGTGCCAGCAGCGCCGGGACTAGCCCCATTCAGTACTTC; cdr3_aa: CASSAGTSPIQYF
j_call: TRBJ1-2; cdr3_length: 16; v_call: TRBV4-3; clone_size: few; d_call: -; cdr3_nt: TGCGCCAGCAGCCAAAATCCCTTAGTATCGACAGAGTTGTACACCTTC; cdr3_aa: CASSQNPLVSTELYTF
j_call: TRBJ1-1; cdr3_length: 14; v_call: TRBV11-2; clone_size: -; d_call: -; cdr3_nt: TGTGCCAGCAGCTTAGATACGGTTTGGGCTGAAGCTTTCTTT; cdr3_aa: CASSLDTVWAEAFF
j_call: TRBJ2-1; cdr3_length: 14; v_call: TRBV29-1; clone_size: -; d_call: -; cdr3_nt: TGCAGCGTTGCCCCGACAGACTCCTACAATGAGCAGTTCTTC; cdr3_aa: CSVAPTDSYNEQFF
j_call: TRBJ1-4; cdr3_length: 16; v_call: TRBV9; clone_size: once; d_call: TRBD1; cdr3_nt: TGTGCCAGCAGCGTACGAGGGGACAGGGTTAATGAAAAACTGTTTTTT; cdr3_aa: CASSVRGDRVNEKLFF
j_call: TRBJ2-5; cdr3_length: 15; v_call: TRBV20-1; clone_size: many; d_call: -; cdr3_nt: TGCAGTGCTAGTTCCGGGTCGTCGTACCAAGAGACCCAGTACTTC; cdr3_aa: CSASSGSSYQETQYF
j_call: TRBJ2-7; cdr3_length: 19; v_call: TRBV20-1; clone_size: few; d_call: -; cdr3_nt: TGCAGTGCTAGACCGTCCTTTGTGGGACTCCAGACATCTCCCTACGAGCAGTACTTC; cdr3_aa: CSARPSFVGLQTSPYEQYF
j_call: TRBJ2-7; cdr3_length: 14; v_call: TRBV10-2; clone_size: few; d_call: -; cdr3_nt: TGCGCCAGCAGTGACGGGAGCTACTCCTACGAGCAGTACTTC; cdr3_aa: CASSDGSYSYEQYF
j_call: TRBJ2-7; cdr3_length: 12; v_call: TRBV6-6; clone_size: few; d_call: -; cdr3_nt: TGTGCCAGCAGTAAAGGCTACTACGAGCAGTACTTC; cdr3_aa: CASSKGYYEQYF
j_call: TRBJ2-2; cdr3_length: 17; v_call: TRBV4-2; clone_size: many; d_call: TRBD2; cdr3_nt: TGTGCCAGCAGCCAAGATGGACTAGCGGGAGTCACCGGGGAGCTGTTTTTT; cdr3_aa: CASSQDGLAGVTGELFF
j_call: TRBJ2-5; cdr3_length: 16; v_call: TRBV20-1; clone_size: -; d_call: -; cdr3_nt: TGCAGTGCTAGAGAATGGCAGGCCTGGATGTCAGCGACCCAGTACTTC; cdr3_aa: CSAREWQAWMSATQYF
j_call: TRBJ2-2; cdr3_length: 15; v_call: TRBV5-4; clone_size: many; d_call: TRBD1; cdr3_nt: TGCGCCAGCAGCTTGGGACAGGGAGACACCGGGGAGCTGTTTTTT; cdr3_aa: CASSLGQGDTGELFF
j_call: TRBJ2-7; cdr3_length: 15; v_call: TRBV9; clone_size: -; d_call: TRBD1; cdr3_nt: TGTGCCAGCAGCCCCTCCGGGACAGGGACCTACGAGCAGTACTTC; cdr3_aa: CASSPSGTGTYEQYF
j_call: TRBJ2-3; cdr3_length: 12; v_call: TRBV12-3/TRBV12-4; clone_size: few; d_call: -; cdr3_nt: TGTGCCAGCAGGACAGTCACAGATACGCAGTATTTT; cdr3_aa: CASRTVTDTQYF
j_call: TRBJ2-3; cdr3_length: 18; v_call: TRBV4-2; clone_size: -; d_call: TRBD2; cdr3_nt: TGTGCCAGCCGTCCTCTAGCGGGGGGCATCGCTAGCACAGATACGCAGTATTTT; cdr3_aa: CASRPLAGGIASTDTQYF